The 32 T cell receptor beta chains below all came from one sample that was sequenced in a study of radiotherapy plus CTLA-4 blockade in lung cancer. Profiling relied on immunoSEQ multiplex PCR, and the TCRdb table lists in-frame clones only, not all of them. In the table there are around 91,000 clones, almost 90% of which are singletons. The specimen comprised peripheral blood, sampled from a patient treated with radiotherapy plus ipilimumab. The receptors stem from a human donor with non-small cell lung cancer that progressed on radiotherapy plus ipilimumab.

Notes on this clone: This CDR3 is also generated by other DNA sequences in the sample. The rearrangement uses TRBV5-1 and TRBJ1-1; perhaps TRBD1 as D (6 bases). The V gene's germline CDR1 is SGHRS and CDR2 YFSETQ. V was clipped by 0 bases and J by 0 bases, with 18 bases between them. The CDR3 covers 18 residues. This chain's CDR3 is CASSLVRGGLAMNTEAFF. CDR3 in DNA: TGCGCCAGCAGCTTGGTTCGGGGGGGGCTGGCGATGAACACTGAAGCTTTCTTT.

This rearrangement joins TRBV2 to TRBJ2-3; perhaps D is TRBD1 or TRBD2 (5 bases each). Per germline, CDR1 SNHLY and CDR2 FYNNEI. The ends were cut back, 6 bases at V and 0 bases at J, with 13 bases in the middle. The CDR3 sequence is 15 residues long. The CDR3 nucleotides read TGTGCCAGCAGGGGGGACCGCACTAGCACAGATACGCAGTATTTT. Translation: CASRGDRTSTDTQYF.

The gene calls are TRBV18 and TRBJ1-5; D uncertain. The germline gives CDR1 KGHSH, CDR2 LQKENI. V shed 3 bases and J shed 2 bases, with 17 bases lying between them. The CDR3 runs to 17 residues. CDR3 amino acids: CASSPLHLGFGNQPQHF. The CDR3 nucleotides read TGTGCCAGCTCACCTCTGCACCTGGGGTTTGGCAATCAGCCCCAGCATTTT.

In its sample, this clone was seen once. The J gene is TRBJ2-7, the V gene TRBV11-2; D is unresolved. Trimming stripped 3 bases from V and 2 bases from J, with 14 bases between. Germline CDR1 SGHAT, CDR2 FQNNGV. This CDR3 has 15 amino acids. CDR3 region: CASSLLELQTYEQYF. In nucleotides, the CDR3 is TGTGCCAGCAGCTTGCTTGAGCTGCAAACCTACGAGCAGTACTTC.

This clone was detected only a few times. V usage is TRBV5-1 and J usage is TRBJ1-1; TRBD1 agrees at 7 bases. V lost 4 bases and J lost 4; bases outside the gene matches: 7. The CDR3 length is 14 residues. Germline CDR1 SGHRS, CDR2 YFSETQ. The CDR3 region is CASSTQTGPTEAFF. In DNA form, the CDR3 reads TGCGCCAGCAGCACGCAGACAGGGCCCACTGAAGCTTTCTTT. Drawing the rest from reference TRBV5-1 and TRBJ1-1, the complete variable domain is KAGVTQTPRYLIKTRGQQVTLSCSPISGHRSVSWYQQTPGQGLQFLFEYFSETQRNKGNFPGRFSGRQFSNSRSEMNVSTLELGDSALYLCASSTQTGPTEAFFGQGTRLTVV.

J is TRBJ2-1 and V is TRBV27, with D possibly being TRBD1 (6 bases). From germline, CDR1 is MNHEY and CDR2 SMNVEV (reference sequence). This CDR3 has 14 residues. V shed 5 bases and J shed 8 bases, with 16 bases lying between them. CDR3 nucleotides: TGTGCCAGCAGTAGTAGGGCAGGGGAACATGAGCAGTTCTTC. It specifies CASSSRAGEHEQFF.

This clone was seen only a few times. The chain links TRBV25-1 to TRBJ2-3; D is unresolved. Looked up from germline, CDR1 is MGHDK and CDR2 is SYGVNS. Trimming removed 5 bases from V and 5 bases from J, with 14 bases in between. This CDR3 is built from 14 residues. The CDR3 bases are TGTGCCAGCAGTACCGCCCGAGGTCGAGATACGCAGTATTTT. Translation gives CASSTARGRDTQYF.

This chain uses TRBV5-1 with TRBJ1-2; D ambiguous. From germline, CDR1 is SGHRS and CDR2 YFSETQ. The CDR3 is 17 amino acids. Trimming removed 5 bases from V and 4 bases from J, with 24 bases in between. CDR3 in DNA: TGCGCCAGCAGGGACCCGGGCCGGCCAAACGGTGGCTATGGCTACACCTTC. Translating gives CASRDPGRPNGGYGYTF.

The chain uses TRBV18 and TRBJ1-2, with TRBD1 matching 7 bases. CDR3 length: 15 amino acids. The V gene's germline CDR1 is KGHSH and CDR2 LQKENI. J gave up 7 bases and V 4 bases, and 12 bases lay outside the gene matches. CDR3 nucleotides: TGTGCCAGCTCACTAAAACAGGGGCAATCGGGTGGCTACACCTTC. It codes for CASSLKQGQSGGYTF.

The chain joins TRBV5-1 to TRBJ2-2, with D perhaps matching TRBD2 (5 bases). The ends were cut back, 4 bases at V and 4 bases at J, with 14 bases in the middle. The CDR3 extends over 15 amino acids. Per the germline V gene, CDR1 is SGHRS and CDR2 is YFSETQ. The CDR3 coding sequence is TGCGCCAGCAGCCAAAAAACTAGACCCACCGGGGAGCTGTTTTTT. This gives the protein CASSQKTRPTGELFF.

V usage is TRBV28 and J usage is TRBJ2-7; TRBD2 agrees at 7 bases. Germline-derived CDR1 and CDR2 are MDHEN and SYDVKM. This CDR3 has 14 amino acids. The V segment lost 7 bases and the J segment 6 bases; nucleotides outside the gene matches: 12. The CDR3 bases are TGTGCCAGCACCAAAGGCGGGAGCCTGGCCGAGCAGTACTTC. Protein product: CASTKGGSLAEQYF.

CDR3 sequence (DNA): TGCGCCAGCAGCTTGGCAGCAGGAGGCCCTGGGGCCAACGTCCTGACTTTC. Protein product: CASSLAAGGPGANVLTF. The chain recombines TRBV5-1 with TRBJ2-6; the D gene is possibly TRBD2 (5 bases). Trimming pared 0 bases from V and 2 bases from J, leaving 12 bases between. Germline lookup yields CDR1 SGHRS and CDR2 YFSETQ. CDR3 length equals 17 residues.

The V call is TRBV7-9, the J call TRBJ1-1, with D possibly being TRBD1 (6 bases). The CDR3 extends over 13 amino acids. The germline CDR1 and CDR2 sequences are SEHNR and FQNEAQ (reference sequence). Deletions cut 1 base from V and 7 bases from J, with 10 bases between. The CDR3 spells CASSLGGDIEAFF. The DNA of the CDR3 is TGTGCCAGCAGCTTAGGTGGGGACATTGAAGCTTTCTTT.

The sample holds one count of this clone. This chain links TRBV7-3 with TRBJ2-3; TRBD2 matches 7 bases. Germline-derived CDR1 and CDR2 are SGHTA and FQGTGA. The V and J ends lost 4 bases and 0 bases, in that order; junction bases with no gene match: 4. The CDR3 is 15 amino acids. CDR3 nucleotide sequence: TGTGCCAGCAGCTGGGCTAGCGGAAGCACAGATACGCAGTATTTT. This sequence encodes CASSWASGSTDTQYF.

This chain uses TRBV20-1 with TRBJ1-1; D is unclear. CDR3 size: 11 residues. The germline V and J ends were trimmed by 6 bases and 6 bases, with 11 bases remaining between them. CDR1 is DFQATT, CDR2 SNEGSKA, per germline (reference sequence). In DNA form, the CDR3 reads TGCAGTGCCCCGGCGAGCGCTGAAGCTTTCTTT. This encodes CSAPASAEAFF.

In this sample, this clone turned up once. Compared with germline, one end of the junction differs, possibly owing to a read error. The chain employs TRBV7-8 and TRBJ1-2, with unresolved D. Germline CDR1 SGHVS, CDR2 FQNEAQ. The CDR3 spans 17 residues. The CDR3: CASSLGAGGSNHYGYAF. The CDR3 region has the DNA TGTGCCAGCAGCTTAGGGGCAGGAGGGTCTAACCATTATGGCTACGCCTTC.

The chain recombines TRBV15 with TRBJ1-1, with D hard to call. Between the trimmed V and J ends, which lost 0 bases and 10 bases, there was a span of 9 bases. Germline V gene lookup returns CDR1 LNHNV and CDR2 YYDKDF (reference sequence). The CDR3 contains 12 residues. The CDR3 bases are TGTGCCACCAGCAGAGATCAAGCGACAGCTTTCTTT. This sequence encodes CATSRDQATAFF.

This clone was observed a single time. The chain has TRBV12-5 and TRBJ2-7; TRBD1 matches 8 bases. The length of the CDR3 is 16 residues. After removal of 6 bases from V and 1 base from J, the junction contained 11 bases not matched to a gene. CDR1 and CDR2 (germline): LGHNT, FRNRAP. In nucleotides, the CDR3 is TGTGCTAGTGGGGAAGGCAGGGGGCTGGAGTCCTACGAGCAGTACTTC. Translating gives CASGEGRGLESYEQYF.

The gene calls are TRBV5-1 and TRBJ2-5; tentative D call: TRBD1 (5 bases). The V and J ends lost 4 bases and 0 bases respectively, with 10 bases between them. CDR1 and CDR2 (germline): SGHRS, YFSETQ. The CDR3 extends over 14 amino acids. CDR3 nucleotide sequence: TGCGCCAGCAGCCCTAGGACATACCAAGAGACCCAGTACTTC. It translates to CASSPRTYQETQYF.

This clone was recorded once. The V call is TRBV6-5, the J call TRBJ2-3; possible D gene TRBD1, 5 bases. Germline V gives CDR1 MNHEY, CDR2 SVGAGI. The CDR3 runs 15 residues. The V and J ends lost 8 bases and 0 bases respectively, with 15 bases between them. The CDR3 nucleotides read TGTGCCAGCGGGTACTTGGGGCCTAGCACAGATACGCAGTATTTT. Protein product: CASGYLGPSTDTQYF.

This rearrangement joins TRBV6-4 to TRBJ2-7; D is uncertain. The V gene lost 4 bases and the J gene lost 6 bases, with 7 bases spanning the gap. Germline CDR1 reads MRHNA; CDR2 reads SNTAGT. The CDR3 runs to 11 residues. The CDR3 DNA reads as TGTGCCAGCAGTGGTCCCGGCGAGCAGTACTTC. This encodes CASSGPGEQYF.

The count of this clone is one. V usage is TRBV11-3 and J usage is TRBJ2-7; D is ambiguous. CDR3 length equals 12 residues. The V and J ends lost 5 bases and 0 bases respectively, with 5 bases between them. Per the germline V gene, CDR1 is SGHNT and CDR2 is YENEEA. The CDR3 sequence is CASSHNSYEQYF. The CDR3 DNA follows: TGTGCCAGCAGCCATAACTCCTACGAGCAGTACTTC.

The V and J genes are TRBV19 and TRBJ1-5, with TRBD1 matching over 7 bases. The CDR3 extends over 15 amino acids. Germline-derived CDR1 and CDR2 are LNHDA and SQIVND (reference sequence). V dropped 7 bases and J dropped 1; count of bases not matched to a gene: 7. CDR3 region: CASTPGQVSNQPQHF. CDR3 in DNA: TGTGCCAGTACCCCTGGACAGGTGAGCAATCAGCCCCAGCATTTT.

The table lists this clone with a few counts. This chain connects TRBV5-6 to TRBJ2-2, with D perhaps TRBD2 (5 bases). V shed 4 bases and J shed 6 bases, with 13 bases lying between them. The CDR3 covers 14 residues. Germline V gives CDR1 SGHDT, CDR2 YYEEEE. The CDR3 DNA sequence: TGTGCCAGCAGCACTACTAGAGCGCCCGGGGAGCTGTTTTTT. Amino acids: CASSTTRAPGELFF.

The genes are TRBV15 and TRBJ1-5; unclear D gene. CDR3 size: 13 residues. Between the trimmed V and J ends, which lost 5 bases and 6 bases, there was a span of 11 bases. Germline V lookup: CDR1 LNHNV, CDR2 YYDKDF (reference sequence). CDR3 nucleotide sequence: TGTGCCACCAGCGGCCGGATGGGTCAGCCCCAGCATTTT. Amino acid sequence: CATSGRMGQPQHF.

The CDR3 nucleotides are TGTGCCAGCAGCCTGGGATATGATGGCTACACCTTC. It specifies CASSLGYDGYTF. The chain joins TRBV9 to TRBJ1-2; unclear D gene. This CDR3 is 12 amino acids long. Trimming shortened V by 4 bases and J by 6 bases, and 10 bases separated the two germline ends. CDR1 SGDLS and CDR2 YYNGEE come from the germline V gene.

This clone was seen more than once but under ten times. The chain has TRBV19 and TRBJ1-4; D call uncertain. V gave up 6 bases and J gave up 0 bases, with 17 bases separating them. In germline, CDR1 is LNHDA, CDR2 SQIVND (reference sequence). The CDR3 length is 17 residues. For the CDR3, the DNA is TGTGCCAGTAGGGGAGACCATCGGACGGCAACTAATGAAAAACTGTTTTTT. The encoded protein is CASRGDHRTATNEKLFF. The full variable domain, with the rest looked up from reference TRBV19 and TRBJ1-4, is DGGITQSPKYLFRKEGQNVTLSCEQNLNHDAMYWYRQDPGQGLRLIYYSQIVNDFQKGDIAEGYSVSREKKESFPLTVTSAQKNPTAFYLCASRGDHRTATNEKLFFGSGTQLSVL.

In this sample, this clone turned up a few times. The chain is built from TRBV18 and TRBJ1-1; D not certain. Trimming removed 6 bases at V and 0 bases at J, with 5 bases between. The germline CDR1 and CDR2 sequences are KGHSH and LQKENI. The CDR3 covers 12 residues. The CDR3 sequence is CASSQMNTEAFF. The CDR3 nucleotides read TGTGCCAGCTCCCAAATGAACACTGAAGCTTTCTTT.

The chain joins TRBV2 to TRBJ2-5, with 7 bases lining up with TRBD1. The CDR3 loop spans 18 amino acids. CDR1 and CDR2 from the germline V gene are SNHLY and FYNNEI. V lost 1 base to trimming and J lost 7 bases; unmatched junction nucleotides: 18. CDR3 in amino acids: CASSEVNFGHTRQGTQYF. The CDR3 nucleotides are TGTGCCAGCAGTGAAGTTAACTTCGGCCATACCCGACAGGGGACCCAGTACTTC.

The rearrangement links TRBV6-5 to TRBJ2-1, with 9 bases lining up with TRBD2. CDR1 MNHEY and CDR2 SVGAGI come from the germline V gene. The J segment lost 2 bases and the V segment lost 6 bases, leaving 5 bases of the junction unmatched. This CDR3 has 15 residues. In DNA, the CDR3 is TGTGCCAGCAGGATTTCTAGCGGGACCTACAATGAGCAGTTCTTC. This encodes CASRISSGTYNEQFF.

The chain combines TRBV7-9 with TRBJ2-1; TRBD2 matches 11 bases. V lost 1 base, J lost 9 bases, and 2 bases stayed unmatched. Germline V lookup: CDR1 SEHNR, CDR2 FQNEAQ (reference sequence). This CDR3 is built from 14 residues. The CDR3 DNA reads TGTGCCAGCAGCTTAGAACTAGCGGGAGCTGAGCAGTTCTTC. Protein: CASSLELAGAEQFF.

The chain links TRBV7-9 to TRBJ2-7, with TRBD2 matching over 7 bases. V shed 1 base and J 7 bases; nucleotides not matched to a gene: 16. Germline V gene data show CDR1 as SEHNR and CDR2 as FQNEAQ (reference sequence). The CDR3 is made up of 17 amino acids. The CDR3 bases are TGTGCCAGCAGCTTAGGCGGCGGGAGCTCTTTCGGGCGAGAGCAGTACTTC. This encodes CASSLGGGSSFGREQYF.